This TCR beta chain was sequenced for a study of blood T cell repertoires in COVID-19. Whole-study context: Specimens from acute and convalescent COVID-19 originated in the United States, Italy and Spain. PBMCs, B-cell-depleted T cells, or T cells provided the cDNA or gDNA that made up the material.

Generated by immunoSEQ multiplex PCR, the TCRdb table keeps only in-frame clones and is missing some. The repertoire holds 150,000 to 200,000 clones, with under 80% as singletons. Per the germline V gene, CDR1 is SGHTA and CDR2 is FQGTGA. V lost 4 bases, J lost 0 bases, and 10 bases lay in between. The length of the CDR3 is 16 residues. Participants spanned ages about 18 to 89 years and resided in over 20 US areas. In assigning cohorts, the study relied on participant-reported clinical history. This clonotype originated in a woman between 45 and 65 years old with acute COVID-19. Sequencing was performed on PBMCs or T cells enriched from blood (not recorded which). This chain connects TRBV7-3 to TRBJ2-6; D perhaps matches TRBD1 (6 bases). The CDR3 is CASSSLQGSGANVLTF. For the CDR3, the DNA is TGTGCCAGCAGCTCGTTACAGGGCTCTGGGGCCAACGTCCTGACTTTC. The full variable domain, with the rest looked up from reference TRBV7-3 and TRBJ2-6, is GAGVSQTPSNKVTEKGKYVELRCDPISGHTALYWYRQSLGQGPEFLIYFQGTGAADDSGLPNDRFFAVRPEGSVSTLKIQRTERGDSAVYLCASSSLQGSGANVLTFGAGSRLTVL.